This TCR beta chain comes out of a study of T cells in Graves' hyperthyroidism and ophthalmopathy. Study-level results: Most clonotypes that expanded in the thyroid above 0.001 also showed up in blood.

Using RNA transcripts as the source, TCR beta CDR3 regions were amplified. A set of HTBI primers served as the primers for a first-round RT-PCR of the TCR CDR3. TCRdb reanalysed the multiplex PCR reads using MiXCR and keeps one entry per CDR3 protein. The repertoire holds around 290,000 distinct CDR3 sequences, approximately 13% seen once, with 7.9% in the top ten. A remark on this clonotype: Its target is unknown.

This CDR3 contains 15 residues. Germline V gene sequence: CDR1 KGHSH, CDR2 LQKENI. V lost 6 bases and J 5 bases, leaving 17 bases between the germline ends. The rearrangement links TRBV18 to TRBJ2-1; TRBD2 is a possible D gene (6 bases). The receptor comes from a woman between 40 and 55 years old with Graves' hyperthyroidism. The sequencing sample was made of blood. CDR3 residues: CASSPRGDFNNEQFF. The DNA of the CDR3 is TGTGCCAGCTCCCCCCGAGGGGACTTCAACAATGAGCAGTTCTTC.